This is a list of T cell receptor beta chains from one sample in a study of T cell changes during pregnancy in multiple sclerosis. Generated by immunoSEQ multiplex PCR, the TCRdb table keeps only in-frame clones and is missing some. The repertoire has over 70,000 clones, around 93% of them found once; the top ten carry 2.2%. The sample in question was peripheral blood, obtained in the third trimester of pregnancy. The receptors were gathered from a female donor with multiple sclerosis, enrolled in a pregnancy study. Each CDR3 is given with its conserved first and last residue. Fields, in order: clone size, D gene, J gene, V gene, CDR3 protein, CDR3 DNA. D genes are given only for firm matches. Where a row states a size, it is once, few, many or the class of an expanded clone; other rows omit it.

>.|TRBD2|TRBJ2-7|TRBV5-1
CASSIRTSGRASGREQYF
TGCGCCAGCAGCATCAGGACTAGCGGGAGAGCCTCGGGTCGGGAGCAGTACTTC
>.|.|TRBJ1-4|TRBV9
CASSSTGTGNEKLFF
TGTGCCAGCAGCTCAACCGGGACTGGGAATGAAAAACTGTTTTTT
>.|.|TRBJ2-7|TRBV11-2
CASSSRGWDEQYF
TGTGCCAGCAGCTCCCGCGGCTGGGACGAGCAGTACTTC
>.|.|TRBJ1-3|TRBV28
CASSLYGSAGNTIYF
TGTGCCAGCAGTTTGTATGGGAGTGCGGGAAACACCATATATTTT
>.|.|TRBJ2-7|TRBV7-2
CASSWEPTSYEQYF
TGTGCCAGCAGCTGGGAGCCCACCTCCTACGAGCAGTACTTC
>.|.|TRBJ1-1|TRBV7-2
CASSLNVQANTEAFF
TGTGCCAGCAGCTTAAATGTTCAAGCGAACACTGAAGCTTTCTTT
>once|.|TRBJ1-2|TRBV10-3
CAISDRANYGYTF
TGTGCCATCAGTGACAGGGCTAACTATGGCTACACCTTC
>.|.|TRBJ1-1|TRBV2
CARLDTMGMNTEAFF
TGTGCCAGACTGGACACAATGGGCATGAACACTGAAGCTTTCTTT
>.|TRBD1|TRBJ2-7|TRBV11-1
CASSRAGQGIYEQYF
TGTGCCAGCAGCCGGGCGGGACAGGGCATCTACGAGCAGTACTTC
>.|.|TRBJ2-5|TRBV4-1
CASSQDPYGGRLETQYF
TGCGCCAGCAGCCAAGATCCTTACGGGGGGCGCCTAGAGACCCAGTACTTC
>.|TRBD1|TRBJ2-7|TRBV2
CASSFQHPGQGVWYEQYF
TGTGCCAGCAGTTTCCAACACCCGGGACAGGGGGTTTGGTACGAGCAGTACTTC
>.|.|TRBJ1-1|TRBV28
CASITGRGGAFF
TGTGCCAGCATCACAGGGAGGGGGGGAGCTTTCTTT
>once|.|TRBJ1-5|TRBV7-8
CASSPLQGSNQPQHF
TGTGCCAGCAGCCCCCTGCAGGGTAGCAATCAGCCCCAGCATTTT
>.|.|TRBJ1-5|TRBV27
CASGTYSNQPQHF
TGTGCCAGCGGTACTTATAGCAATCAGCCCCAGCATTTT
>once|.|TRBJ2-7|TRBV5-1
CASSPDVGVEQYF
TGCGCCAGCAGTCCGGACGTCGGGGTCGAGCAGTACTTC
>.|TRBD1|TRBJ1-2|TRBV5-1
CASSLAGTGGGYTF
TGCGCCAGCAGCTTGGCCGGGACAGGGGGTGGCTACACCTTC
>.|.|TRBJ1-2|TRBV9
CASSVGSYGYTF
TGTGCCAGCAGCGTAGGTAGCTATGGCTACACCTTC
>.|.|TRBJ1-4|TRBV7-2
CASSFRGGGNEKLFF
TGTGCCAGCAGCTTCCGGGGAGGTGGTAATGAAAAACTGTTTTTT
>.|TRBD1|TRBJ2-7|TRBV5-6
CASSLGQGIGSYEQYF
TGTGCCAGCAGCTTGGGACAGGGGATTGGGTCCTACGAGCAGTACTTC
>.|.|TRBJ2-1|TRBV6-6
CASSYSPGIYPEQFF
TGTGCCAGCAGTTACTCCCCGGGTATTTACCCTGAGCAGTTCTTC
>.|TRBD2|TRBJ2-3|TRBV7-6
CASSLTPLAGGQTDTQYF
TGTGCCAGCAGCCTCACCCCACTAGCGGGAGGACAGACAGATACGCAGTATTTT
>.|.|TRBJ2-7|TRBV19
CATHGGARIGEQYF
TGTGCCACCCACGGAGGGGCGCGAATCGGCGAGCAGTACTTC
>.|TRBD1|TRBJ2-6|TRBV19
CASLQGTGANVLTF
TGTGCCAGTTTACAGGGGACTGGGGCCAACGTCCTGACTTTC
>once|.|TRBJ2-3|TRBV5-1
CASSLGGRDTQYF
TGCGCCAGCAGCTTGGGGGGCAGGGATACGCAGTATTTT
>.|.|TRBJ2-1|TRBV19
CASSIRAYNEQFF
TGTGCCAGTAGTATTAGAGCCTACAATGAGCAGTTCTTC
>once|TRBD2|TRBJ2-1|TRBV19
CASSFRLAGWNEQFF
TGTGCCAGTAGTTTTCGACTAGCGGGATGGAATGAGCAGTTCTTC
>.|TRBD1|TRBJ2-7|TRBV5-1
CASSWSRDRRSYEQYF
TGCGCCAGCAGCTGGAGCCGGGACAGGCGATCCTACGAGCAGTACTTC
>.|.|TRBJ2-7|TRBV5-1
CASSLQGPSYEQYF
TGCGCCAGCAGCTTGCAGGGGCCTAGCTACGAGCAGTACTTC
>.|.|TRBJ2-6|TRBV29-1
CSAVSGANVLTF
TGCAGCGCTGTTTCTGGGGCCAACGTCCTGACTTTC
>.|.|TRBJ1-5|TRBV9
CASSVGQGFYQPQHF
TGTGCCAGCAGCGTAGGCCAGGGATTTTATCAGCCCCAGCATTTT
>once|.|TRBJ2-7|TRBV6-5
CASRGEGEQYF
TGTGCCAGCAGGGGAGAGGGCGAGCAGTACTTC
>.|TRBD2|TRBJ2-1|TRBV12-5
CASGFTARPSGYNEQFF
TGTGCTAGTGGTTTTACCGCGAGGCCTAGCGGTTACAATGAGCAGTTCTTC
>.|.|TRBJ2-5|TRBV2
CASRQQETQYF
TGTGCCAGCAGACAACAAGAGACCCAGTACTTC
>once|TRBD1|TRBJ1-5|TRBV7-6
CASSSGQGGNQPQHF
TGTGCCAGCAGTTCAGGACAGGGAGGCAATCAGCCCCAGCATTTT
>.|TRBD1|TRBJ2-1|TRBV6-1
CASRTRDRGLNEQFF
TGTGCCAGCAGAACCCGGGACAGGGGGCTCAATGAGCAGTTCTTC
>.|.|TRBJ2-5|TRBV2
CASRATTTGSQTQYF
TGTGCCAGCAGGGCGACCACTACAGGGTCCCAGACCCAGTACTTC
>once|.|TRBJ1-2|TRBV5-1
CASSYIDAKRDYGYTF
TGCGCCAGCAGTTACATTGACGCGAAGCGGGACTATGGCTACACCTTC
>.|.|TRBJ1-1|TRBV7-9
CASSFQGNTEAFF
TGTGCCAGCAGCTTTCAGGGGAACACTGAAGCTTTCTTT
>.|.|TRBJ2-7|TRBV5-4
CASSFISASYEQYF
TGTGCCAGCAGCTTCATTAGCGCATCCTACGAGCAGTACTTC
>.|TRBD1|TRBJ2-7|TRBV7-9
CASSYPGQGGHEQYF
TGTGCCAGCAGCTACCCCGGACAGGGTGGCCACGAGCAGTACTTC
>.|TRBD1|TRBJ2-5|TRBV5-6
CASSEPGQGAQETQYF
TGTGCCAGCAGCGAGCCGGGACAGGGTGCCCAAGAGACCCAGTACTTC
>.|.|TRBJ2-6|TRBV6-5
CASTKGGAGANVLTF
TGTGCCAGCACCAAAGGAGGGGCCGGGGCCAACGTCCTGACTTTC
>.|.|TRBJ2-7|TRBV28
CASSPRRDEQYF
TGTGCCAGCAGTCCCCGGAGGGACGAGCAGTACTTC
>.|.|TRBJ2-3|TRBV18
CASSPYLKRPSTDTQYF
TGTGCCAGCTCACCCTACCTCAAGCGGCCTAGCACAGATACGCAGTATTTT
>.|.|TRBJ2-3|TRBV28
CASRGSTADTQYF
TGTGCCAGTAGGGGTAGCACAGCAGATACGCAGTATTTT
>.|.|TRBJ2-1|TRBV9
CASSVDPSGHDYNEQFF
TGTGCCAGCAGCGTAGACCCTTCGGGACATGATTACAATGAGCAGTTCTTC
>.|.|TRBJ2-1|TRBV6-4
CASSDGEYNEQFF
TGTGCCAGCAGTGACGGAGAATACAATGAGCAGTTCTTC
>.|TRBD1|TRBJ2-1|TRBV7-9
CASSPRQGSALNNEQFF
TGTGCCAGCAGCCCTAGACAGGGGTCGGCCTTAAACAATGAGCAGTTCTTC
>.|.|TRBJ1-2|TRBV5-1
CASSLVVSEGLSLPDGYTF
TGCGCCAGCAGCTTGGTGGTTTCGGAGGGGCTCAGCCTTCCGGATGGCTACACCTTC
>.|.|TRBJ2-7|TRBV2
CASSAPQLASYEQYF
TGTGCCAGCAGTGCCCCCCAACTAGCTTCCTACGAGCAGTACTTC